This T cell receptor (beta chain) was captured in a study of blood T cell repertoires in COVID-19. Study background: Researchers got acute and convalescent COVID-19 samples from the United States, Italy and Spain.

Germline assignment: CDR1 LNHDA and CDR2 SQIVND (reference sequence). The CDR3 extends over 17 amino acids. Trimming took 6 bases from V and 1 from J; bases not matched to a gene: 10. As processed by the authors: For nucleated cells, counts were estimated from reference gene primer amplification. Produced via immunoSEQ multiplex PCR; TCRdb's table is partial and in-frame only. D and trimming were read from the DNA, whereas the V and J calls and clone size are those reported in that table. Here the sample spans about 120,000 clones, more than 75% being singletons. V is TRBV19 and J is TRBJ2-3, with 10 bases lining up with TRBD2. The receptor was isolated from a woman aged 50 to 60 with acute or convalescent COVID-19. Source material: peripheral blood. The CDR3 DNA reads TGTGCCAGTAGCCGAAGATGGACTAGCGGCCGCACAGATACGCAGTATTTT. It codes for CASSRRWTSGRTDTQYF.